Listed here are 26 T cell receptor beta chains from one sample, sequenced in a study of CD8 T cells in cerebrospinal fluid in Alzheimer's disease. From the 10x single-cell sequencing reads, TCRdb lists one entry per CDR3 protein and no DNA. The sample includes around 1,200 distinct CDR3 sequences. The sample consisted of cerebrospinal fluid. These TCRs come from a human donor in good health.

This clonotype counts as medium-sized by frequency. V and J are TRBV6-5 and TRBJ1-6. Looked up from germline, CDR1 is MNHEY and CDR2 is SVGAGI. This CDR3 region has 13 residues. Here the CDR3 reads CASSYSISVPLHF.

This clonotype is classed as medium-sized by frequency. This rearrangement joins TRBV5-1 to TRBJ2-2; no DNA is available, so the TRBD1 call from TCRdb remains unchecked. The germline V gene encodes CDR1 SGHRS and CDR2 YFSETQ. This CDR3 comprises 16 residues. The CDR3 is CASSLVGTGRSGELFF. The full variable domain, in which reference TRBV5-1 and TRBJ2-2 provide the parts outside the CDR3, is KAGVTQTPRYLIKTRGQQVTLSCSPISGHRSVSWYQQTPGQGLQFLFEYFSETQRNKGNFPGRFSGRQFSNSRSEMNVSTLELGDSALYLCASSLVGTGRSGELFFGEGSRLTVL.

This clonotype is medium-sized (0.01 to 0.1%) by frequency. This chain uses TRBV9 with TRBJ2-3; the TCRdb call, TRBD2, lacks DNA for checking. CDR1 is SGDLS, CDR2 YYNGEE, per germline. This CDR3 contains 17 residues. The chain's CDR3 is CASSVGGTSGREDTQYF.

Measured by frequency, this clonotype is large (0.1 to 1%). CDR3 loop: CASSFEGGSNQPQHF. The gene calls are TRBV28 and TRBJ1-5. Germline V CDR1 and CDR2: MDHEN, SYDVKM. The CDR3 covers 15 residues. The full variable domain, rest sourced from reference TRBV28 and TRBJ1-5, is DVKVTQSSRYLVKRTGEKVFLECVQDMDHENMFWYRQDPGLGLRLIYFSYDVKMKEKGDIPEGYSVSREKKERFSLILESASTNQTSMYLCASSFEGGSNQPQHFGDGTRLSIL.

This clonotype is labeled medium-sized based on frequency. The chain has TRBV9 and TRBJ2-3; TCRdb calls TRBD2, which cannot be checked without DNA. The CDR3 totals 15 residues. Germline values: CDR1 SGDLS, CDR2 YYNGEE. The CDR3 sequence: CASSVMSGSTDTQYF.

This clonotype is identified as large from frequency. The chain uses TRBV11-2 and TRBJ2-3; the TRBD1 assignment by TCRdb is unverifiable without DNA. Germline lookup yields CDR1 SGHAT and CDR2 FQNNGV. CDR3 size: 13 residues. The CDR3 sequence is CASSSQGTDTQYF.

This clonotype is called medium-sized based on its frequency. The rearrangement joins TRBV6-2 or TRBV6-3 to TRBJ2-7; TCRdb selects TRBD1, and the lack of DNA leaves this call unchecked. This CDR3 spans 14 amino acids. From germline, CDR1 is MNHEY and CDR2 SVGEGT. The CDR3 is CASRTGGNAYEQYF.

This clonotype registers medium-sized by frequency. The rearrangement joins TRBV4-2 to TRBJ2-1; TCRdb indicates TRBD2, and absent DNA this call remains unverified. The CDR3 runs 18 residues. The germline gives CDR1 LGHNA, CDR2 YNFKEQ. CDR3 region: CASSQRLAGDPLYNEQFF.

Measured by frequency, this clonotype is medium-sized. V gene TRBV6-4 combines with J gene TRBJ1-6. The CDR3 contains 16 residues. The germline CDR1 and CDR2 sequences are MRHNA and SNTAGT. The CDR3 loop reads CASSPDGSSYNSPLHF.

This clonotype registers medium-sized by frequency. The V call is TRBV5-1, the J call TRBJ2-3; TCRdb picks TRBD1, but there is no DNA to check that call. The CDR3 extends over 16 amino acids. CDR1 and CDR2 (germline): SGHRS, YFSETQ. This CDR3 is CASGGAGGYFADTQYF. Variable domain in full (rest from reference TRBV5-1 and TRBJ2-3): KAGVTQTPRYLIKTRGQQVTLSCSPISGHRSVSWYQQTPGQGLQFLFEYFSETQRNKGNFPGRFSGRQFSNSRSEMNVSTLELGDSALYLCASGGAGGYFADTQYFGPGTRLTVL.

The gene calls are TRBV7-2 and TRBJ2-3; TCRdb indicates TRBD2, and absent DNA this call remains unverified. CDR1 is SGHTA, CDR2 FQGNSA, per germline. The length of the CDR3 is 15 residues. The CDR3 is CASTLTSGGRGTQYF.

This clonotype is identified as large from frequency. The chain is built from TRBV5-1 and TRBJ1-5; without DNA, the TCRdb call of TRBD1 cannot be checked. Germline CDR1 SGHRS, CDR2 YFSETQ. This CDR3 has 15 residues. CDR3 in amino acids: CASSWGTGGNQPQHF.

This clonotype registers medium-sized by frequency. CDR3 protein: CASSQQGANSPLHF. The rearrangement links TRBV2 to TRBJ1-6; TCRdb proposes TRBD1, but this gene call is untestable without DNA. Germline CDR1 is SNHLY and CDR2 is FYNNEI. CDR3 size: 14 residues.

According to its frequency, this clonotype is medium-sized (0.01 to 0.1%). V is TRBV3-1 and J is TRBJ2-7; TCRdb outputs TRBD2, but without DNA this stays unchecked. The CDR3 is made up of 18 amino acids. The germline V gene encodes CDR1 LGHDT and CDR2 YNNKEL (reference sequence). The CDR3 sequence is CASSQDWSGRAGNDEQYF.

This clonotype is identified as medium-sized from frequency. The rearrangement joins TRBV6-1 to TRBJ1-4; the TCRdb call, TRBD1, lacks DNA for checking. This CDR3 contains 15 residues. Germline CDR1 and CDR2: MNHNS and SASEGT. The CDR3 region is CASSDPRVAHEKLFF.

This clonotype is identified as medium-sized from frequency. CDR3 loop: CASSVLAGDNNEQFF. The V call is TRBV7-9, the J call TRBJ2-1; as DNA is missing, the TRBD2 call by TCRdb cannot be tested. CDR1 and CDR2 from the germline V gene are SEHNR and FQNEAQ (reference sequence). This CDR3 contains 15 residues.

Considering frequency, this clonotype is medium-sized. The chain has TRBV7-3 and TRBJ1-1; TCRdb picks TRBD1, but there is no DNA to check that call. Germline lookup yields CDR1 SGHTA and CDR2 FQGTGA. The CDR3 is 13 amino acids. The CDR3 is CASSLQGNTEAFF.

This clonotype counts as medium-sized by frequency. J is TRBJ2-5 and V is TRBV12-3 or TRBV12-4; with no DNA, the TCRdb D assignment of TRBD1 cannot be verified. This CDR3 comprises 14 residues. CDR3 in amino acids: CASSWKGAVETQYF.

This clonotype is classed as medium-sized by frequency. The V call is TRBV18, the J call TRBJ1-6; TCRdb picks TRBD1, but there is no DNA to check that call. Looked up from germline, CDR1 is KGHSH and CDR2 is LQKENI. This CDR3 has 18 amino acids. The CDR3 loop is CASSFDRGLSSYNSPLHF.

Measured by frequency, this clonotype is medium-sized. The chain carries TRBV19 and TRBJ2-7. This CDR3 comprises 14 residues. The V gene's germline CDR1 is LNHDA and CDR2 SQIVND (reference sequence). The CDR3 sequence is CASSNQNSYGEQYF.

This clonotype is deemed medium-sized (0.01 to 0.1%) by its frequency. The chain has TRBV5-1 and TRBJ2-1; without DNA, the TCRdb call of TRBD2 cannot be checked. Germline loops: CDR1 SGHRS, CDR2 YFSETQ. The CDR3 is made up of 16 amino acids. The CDR3 protein is CASSPTAGLAGNEQFF.

The chain employs TRBV18 and TRBJ1-6; without DNA, the TCRdb call of TRBD1 cannot be checked. The CDR3 spans 15 residues. Germline CDR1 and CDR2: KGHSH and LQKENI. This CDR3 reads CASSETGHLNSPLHF.

This clonotype is classed as medium-sized by frequency. V and J are TRBV20-1 and TRBJ1-1. The CDR3 runs 14 residues. Germline V gene lookup returns CDR1 DFQATT and CDR2 SNEGSKA (reference sequence). The CDR3 here is CSASWANMNTEAFF.

Judged by frequency, this clonotype is large. The chain combines TRBV18 with TRBJ2-1; the D call of TRBD1 rests on TCRdb alone, since no DNA is present to check it. Germline V gene data show CDR1 as KGHSH and CDR2 as LQKENI. The CDR3 has 14 amino acids. This CDR3 is CASSRSWENNEQFF.

According to its frequency, this clonotype is large. V is TRBV3-1 and J is TRBJ2-6; with no DNA, the TCRdb D assignment of TRBD1 cannot be verified. The CDR3 runs to 17 residues. Per germline, CDR1 LGHDT and CDR2 YNNKEL (reference sequence). The CDR3 reads CASSPPGAPSGANVLTF.

This clonotype is identified as medium-sized from frequency. V is TRBV9 and J is TRBJ2-3. Germline V gene data show CDR1 as SGDLS and CDR2 as YYNGEE. This CDR3 has 13 residues. This CDR3 is CASSVASTDTQYF.